A selection of T cell receptor beta chains follows, all from one sample in a study of cytomegalovirus exposure and HLA in healthy donors. Libraries were prepared by immunoSEQ multiplex PCR; TCRdb keeps only in-frame clonotypes and omits some of them. Its clone listing holds some 120,000 clones. The sample taken for sequencing was PBMCs. The receptors shown here come from a man aged 35 to 55 in good health and CMV-seropositive. The CDR3 runs from the conserved cysteine through the conserved F or W. The D gene is left open where the match is weak.

j_call: TRBJ1-1; d_call: NA; v_call: TRBV4-2; cdr3_nt: TGTGCCAGCAGCTGGGGAGGGAAGGTCACTGAAGCTTTCTTT; cdr3_aa: CASSWGGKVTEAFF
j_call: TRBJ2-1; d_call: TRBD1; v_call: TRBV25-1; cdr3_nt: TGTGCCACCAGGGGTGTCAGGACAGGGGATTATGAGCAGTTCTTC; cdr3_aa: CATRGVRTGDYEQFF
j_call: TRBJ2-5; d_call: TRBD1; v_call: TRBV7-8; cdr3_nt: TGTGCCAGCAGCCGGGACAGGGCTGGAGAGACCCAGTACTTC; cdr3_aa: CASSRDRAGETQYF
j_call: TRBJ2-2; d_call: NA; v_call: TRBV27; cdr3_nt: TGTGCCAGCAGTTTACAGCGGAACACCGGGGAGCTGTTTTTT; cdr3_aa: CASSLQRNTGELFF
j_call: TRBJ2-2; d_call: TRBD2; v_call: TRBV9; cdr3_nt: TGTGCCAGCAGCGTTGAGACTAGCGGGAGGGCCGGGGAGCTGTTTTTT; cdr3_aa: CASSVETSGRAGELFF
j_call: TRBJ2-7; d_call: NA; v_call: TRBV6-1; cdr3_nt: TGTGCCAGCAGTGAAGTCGGGGGAGGAGGATTCTACTTC; cdr3_aa: CASSEVGGGGFYF
j_call: TRBJ2-2; d_call: TRBD2; v_call: TRBV11-2; cdr3_nt: TGTGCCAGCAGCATACTAGCGGGAGGGACCGGGGAGCTGTTTTTT; cdr3_aa: CASSILAGGTGELFF
j_call: TRBJ1-5; d_call: NA; v_call: TRBV28; cdr3_nt: TGTGCCAGCAGAGGGCAGGGCGCCAATCAGCCCCAGCATTTT; cdr3_aa: CASRGQGANQPQHF
j_call: TRBJ2-2; d_call: TRBD1; v_call: TRBV6-5; cdr3_nt: TGTGCCAGCAGTACAGGGGTGGGATACACCGGGGAGCTGTTTTTT; cdr3_aa: CASSTGVGYTGELFF
j_call: TRBJ2-7; d_call: TRBD2; v_call: TRBV9; cdr3_nt: TGTGCCAGCAGCGTATCTAGCGGGAGTAACTACGAGCAGTACTTC; cdr3_aa: CASSVSSGSNYEQYF
j_call: TRBJ2-7; d_call: TRBD2; v_call: TRBV27; cdr3_nt: TGTGCCAGCAGTGGAGTTACGGGAGGCTACTTC; cdr3_aa: CASSGVTGGYF
j_call: TRBJ2-7; d_call: NA; v_call: TRBV15; cdr3_nt: TGTGCCACCAGCTATGACCTTGGACAGTTCTACGAGCAGTACTTC; cdr3_aa: CATSYDLGQFYEQYF
j_call: TRBJ2-7; d_call: TRBD1; v_call: TRBV29-1; cdr3_nt: TGCAGCGTGAAACGTGCAGGGGGCGTCGAGCAGTACTTC; cdr3_aa: CSVKRAGGVEQYF
j_call: TRBJ1-2; d_call: NA; v_call: TRBV20-1; cdr3_nt: TGCAGTGCTACCTTCGAGGGCTACACCTTC; cdr3_aa: CSATFEGYTF